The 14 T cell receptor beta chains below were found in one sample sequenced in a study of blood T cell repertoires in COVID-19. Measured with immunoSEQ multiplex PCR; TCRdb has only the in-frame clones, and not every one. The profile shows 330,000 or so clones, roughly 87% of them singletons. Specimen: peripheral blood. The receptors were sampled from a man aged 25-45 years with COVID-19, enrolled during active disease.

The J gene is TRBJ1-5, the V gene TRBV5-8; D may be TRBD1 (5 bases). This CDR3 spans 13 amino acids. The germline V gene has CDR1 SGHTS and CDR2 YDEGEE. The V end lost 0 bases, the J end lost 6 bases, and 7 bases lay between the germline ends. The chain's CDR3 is CASSLGGGQPQHF. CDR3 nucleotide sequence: TGTGCCAGCAGCTTGGGGGGGGGTCAGCCCCAGCATTTT.

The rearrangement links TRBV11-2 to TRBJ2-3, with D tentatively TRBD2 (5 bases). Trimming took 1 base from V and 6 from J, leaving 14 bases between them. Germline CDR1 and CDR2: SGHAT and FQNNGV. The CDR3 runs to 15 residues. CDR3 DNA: TGTGCCAGCAGCTTAGTCAAAGGGCGGGTGGATACGCAGTATTTT. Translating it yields CASSLVKGRVDTQYF.

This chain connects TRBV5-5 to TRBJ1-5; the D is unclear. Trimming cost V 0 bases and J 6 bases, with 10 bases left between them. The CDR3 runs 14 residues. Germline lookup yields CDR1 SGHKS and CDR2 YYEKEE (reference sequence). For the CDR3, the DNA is TGTGCCAGCAGCTTGGTTGAGGGTACTCAGCCCCAGCATTTT. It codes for CASSLVEGTQPQHF.

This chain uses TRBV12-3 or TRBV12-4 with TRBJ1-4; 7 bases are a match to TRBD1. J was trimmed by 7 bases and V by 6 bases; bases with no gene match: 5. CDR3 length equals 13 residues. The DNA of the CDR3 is TGTGCCAGCAGGGAGGGGGCGGGTGAAAAACTGTTTTTT. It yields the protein CASREGAGEKLFF.

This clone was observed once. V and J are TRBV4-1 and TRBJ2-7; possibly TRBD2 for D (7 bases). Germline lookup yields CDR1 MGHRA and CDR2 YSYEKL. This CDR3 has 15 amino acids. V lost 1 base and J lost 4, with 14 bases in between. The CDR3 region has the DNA TGCGCCAGCAGCCAAGGGGCGGGGGCGGAATACGAGCAGTACTTC. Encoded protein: CASSQGAGAEYEQYF.

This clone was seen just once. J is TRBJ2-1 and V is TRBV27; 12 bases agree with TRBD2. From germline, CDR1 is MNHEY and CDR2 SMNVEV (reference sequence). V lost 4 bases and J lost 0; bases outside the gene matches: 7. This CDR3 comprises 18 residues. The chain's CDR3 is CASSSGTSGRGSYNEQFF. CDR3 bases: TGTGCCAGCAGTTCCGGGACTAGCGGGCGGGGCTCCTACAATGAGCAGTTCTTC.

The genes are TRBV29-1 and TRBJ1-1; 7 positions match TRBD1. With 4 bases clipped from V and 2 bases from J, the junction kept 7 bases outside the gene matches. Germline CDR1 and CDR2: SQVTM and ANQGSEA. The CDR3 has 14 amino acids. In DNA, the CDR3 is TGCAGCGTTGGAGGACAGGATTTTAACACTGAAGCTTTCTTT. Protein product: CSVGGQDFNTEAFF.

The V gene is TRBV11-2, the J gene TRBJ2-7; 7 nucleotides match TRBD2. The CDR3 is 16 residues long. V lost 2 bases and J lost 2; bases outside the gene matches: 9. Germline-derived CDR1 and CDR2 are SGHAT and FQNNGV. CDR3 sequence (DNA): TGTGCCAGCAGCTTATTCCCCAGCGGGACCACCTACGAGCAGTACTTC. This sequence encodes CASSLFPSGTTYEQYF.

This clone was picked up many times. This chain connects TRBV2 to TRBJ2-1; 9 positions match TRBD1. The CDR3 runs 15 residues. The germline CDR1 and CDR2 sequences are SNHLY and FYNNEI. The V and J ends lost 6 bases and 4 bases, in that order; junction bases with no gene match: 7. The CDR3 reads CASRLDRGGYNEQFF. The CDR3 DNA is TGTGCCAGCAGGCTCGACAGGGGGGGGTACAATGAGCAGTTCTTC.

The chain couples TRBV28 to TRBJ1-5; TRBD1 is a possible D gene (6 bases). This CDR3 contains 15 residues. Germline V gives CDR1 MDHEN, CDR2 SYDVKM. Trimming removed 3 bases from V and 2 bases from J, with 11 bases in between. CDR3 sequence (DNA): TGTGCCAGCAGTTTTTGGGAGGGGGGCAATCAGCCCCAGCATTTT. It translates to CASSFWEGGNQPQHF.

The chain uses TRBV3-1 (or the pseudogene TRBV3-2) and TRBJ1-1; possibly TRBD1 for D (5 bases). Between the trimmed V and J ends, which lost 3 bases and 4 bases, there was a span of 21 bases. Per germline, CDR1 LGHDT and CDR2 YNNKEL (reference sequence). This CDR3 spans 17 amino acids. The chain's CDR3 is CASSHREAGRFGTEAFF. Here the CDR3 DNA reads TGTGCCAGCAGCCACCGAGAGGCAGGGAGGTTTGGCACTGAAGCTTTCTTT.

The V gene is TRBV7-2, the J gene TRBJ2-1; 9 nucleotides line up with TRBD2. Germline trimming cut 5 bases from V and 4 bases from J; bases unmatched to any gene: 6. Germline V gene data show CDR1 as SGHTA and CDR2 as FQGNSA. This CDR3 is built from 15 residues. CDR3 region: CASSQTSGTYNEQFF. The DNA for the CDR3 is TGTGCCAGCAGCCAGACTAGCGGCACTTACAATGAGCAGTTCTTC.

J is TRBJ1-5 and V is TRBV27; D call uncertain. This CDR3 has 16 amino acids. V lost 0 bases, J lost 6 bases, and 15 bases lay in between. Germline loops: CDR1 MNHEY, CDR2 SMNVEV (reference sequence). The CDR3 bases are TGTGCCAGCAGTTTATCGACCAAACTTCGGGGTCAGCCCCAGCATTTT. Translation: CASSLSTKLRGQPQHF.

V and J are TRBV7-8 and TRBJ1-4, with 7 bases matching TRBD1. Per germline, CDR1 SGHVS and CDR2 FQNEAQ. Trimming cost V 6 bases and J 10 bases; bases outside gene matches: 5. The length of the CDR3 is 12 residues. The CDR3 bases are TGTGCCAGCAGAGGACAGGTTGGAAAACTGTTTTTT. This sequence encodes CASRGQVGKLFF.